This is a list of T cell receptor beta chains from one sample in a study of Ad26.COV2.S vaccination and SARS-CoV-2 variants. Method: immunoSEQ multiplex PCR; TCRdb's copy keeps in-frame clones and lacks some. The sample shows about 350,000 clones, around 83% of them seen only once. This specimen consisted of peripheral blood, obtained in a trial of Ad26.COV2.S vaccine versus placebo. These receptors came from a person aged 18 to 59 who received the Ad26.COV2.S COVID-19 vaccine or a placebo. Both conserved end residues are part of each CDR3. A D gene is named only where the DNA matches it firmly. Expanded clones get a size class; other rows say once, few or many, or leave the size out.

NA	once	TRBV9	TRBJ2-3	TGTGCCAGCAGCTCTGGGGGGTCCAGAGATACGCAGTATTTT	CASSSGGSRDTQYF
TRBD2	NA	TRBV19	TRBJ2-3	TGTGCCAGTAGTATCGGCCTAGCGGGGGCAGACACAGATACGCAGTATTTT	CASSIGLAGADTDTQYF
NA	NA	TRBV11-2	TRBJ1-4	TGTGCCAGCAGCCTAGGGGGGAGAAATGAAAAACTGTTTTTT	CASSLGGRNEKLFF
NA	NA	TRBV5-1	TRBJ1-2	TGCGCCAGCAGCTACGATGTCGGCTATGGCTACACCTTC	CASSYDVGYGYTF
NA	NA	TRBV5-1	TRBJ1-3	TGCGCCAGCAGCGCCGGGGTAGGAAACACCATATATTTT	CASSAGVGNTIYF
NA	NA	TRBV30	TRBJ1-6	TGTGCCTGGAGTTTCCGGACAGTTTCACCCCTCCACTTT	CAWSFRTVSPLHF
TRBD1	NA	TRBV4-3	TRBJ1-2	TGCGCCAGCAACCAGGGGGCCGGGGCTAGGTATGGCTACACCTTC	CASNQGAGARYGYTF
TRBD1	once	TRBV2	TRBJ2-3	TGTGCCAGCAGTGCGGGACAGGGCTTTCAGGATACGCAGTATTTT	CASSAGQGFQDTQYF
NA	few	TRBV5-5	TRBJ2-7	TGTGCCAGCAGCTTTTCCGACGAGCAGTACTTC	CASSFSDEQYF
TRBD1	few	TRBV30	TRBJ1-1	TGTGCCTGCGACAGGGTACGGGGCGAGGCTTTCTTT	CACDRVRGEAFF
NA	NA	TRBV20-1	TRBJ2-7	TGCAGTGCTAGTATCGAATACGAGCAGTACTTC	CSASIEYEQYF
TRBD2	once	TRBV4-3	TRBJ2-7	TGCGCCAGCAGCCAAGCAGCGGGGATCTACGAGCAGTACTTC	CASSQAAGIYEQYF
NA	NA	TRBV5-1	TRBJ1-4	TGCGCCAGCAGCTTGACGGCAACTAATGAAAAACTGTTTTTT	CASSLTATNEKLFF
TRBD2	NA	TRBV19	TRBJ2-1	TGTGCCAGTAGTCTCATAGCGGGGTACTACAATGAGCAGTTCTTC	CASSLIAGYYNEQFF
TRBD2	NA	TRBV28	TRBJ2-1	TGTGCCAGCAGTTCCCGACTAGCCCGGAATTACAATGAGCAGTTCTTC	CASSSRLARNYNEQFF
NA	NA	TRBV27	TRBJ2-2	TGTGCCAGCAGAAAATCAGGGTATACCGGGGAGCTGTTTTTT	CASRKSGYTGELFF
NA	NA	TRBV19	TRBJ2-5	TGTGCCAGTAGTCGCTACTTTGACGGGGAGACCCAGTACTTC	CASSRYFDGETQYF
TRBD2	many	TRBV6-5	TRBJ2-7	TGTGCCAGCAGTTTGGGAGGGGCAGCAGATTCCTACGAGCAGTACTTC	CASSLGGAADSYEQYF
TRBD1	NA	TRBV3-1/TRBV3-2	TRBJ1-1	TGTGCCAGCAGCCTTAGTCCCGGGACAGGGGCCGGCACTGAAGCTTTCTTT	CASSLSPGTGAGTEAFF
NA	many	TRBV29-1	TRBJ2-4	TGCAGCGTCGGGCGTTGGGGGGACATTCAGTACTTC	CSVGRWGDIQYF
NA	NA	TRBV18	TRBJ2-7	TGTGCCAGCTCACGGATGGGAAAGGACGAGCAGTACTTC	CASSRMGKDEQYF
NA	NA	TRBV19	TRBJ1-1	TGTGCCAGTAGGGGGGGAAGGCCTGAAGCTTTCTTT	CASRGGRPEAFF
NA	NA	TRBV30	TRBJ1-2	TGTGCCTGGAGTAGTGGAGGTTTAGTTTATGGCTACACCTTC	CAWSSGGLVYGYTF
TRBD1	NA	TRBV5-1	TRBJ2-7	TGCGCCAGCAGCTGGGGGACAGCCACCGAATACGAGCAGTACTTC	CASSWGTATEYEQYF
NA	NA	TRBV23-1	TRBJ2-3	TGCGCCAGCAGTCAATCGAAGTGCACTAGAAGCTATACGCAGTATTTT	CASSQSKCTRSYTQYF
TRBD2	NA	TRBV5-1	TRBJ2-5	TGCGCCAGCAGCTTCAGGACTAGCGGGAGGGACCAAGAGACCCAGTACTTC	CASSFRTSGRDQETQYF
NA	NA	TRBV5-1	TRBJ2-5	TGCGCCAGCAGCAACTCCGGGGCGGCAGAAGAGACCCAGTACTTC	CASSNSGAAEETQYF
NA	NA	TRBV5-4	TRBJ2-2	TGTGCCAGCAGCTTGAATCTAGGAACCGGGGAGCTGTTTTTT	CASSLNLGTGELFF
TRBD2	once	TRBV4-3	TRBJ2-5	TGCGCCAGCAGCCAAGATGCGGGGGGGCCACAGACCCAGTACTTC	CASSQDAGGPQTQYF
NA	NA	TRBV29-1	TRBJ2-7	TGCAGCGTTGAAGAGGAGACAGGACCTTGGGGCTCCTACGAGCAGTACTTC	CSVEEETGPWGSYEQYF
NA	NA	TRBV28	TRBJ1-5	TGTGCCAGCAGGGACATTAGCAATCAGCCCCAGCATTTT	CASRDISNQPQHF
NA	NA	TRBV5-1	TRBJ2-5	TGCGCCAGCAGCCGGAGGGACTTCCAAGAGACCCAGTACTTC	CASSRRDFQETQYF
NA	NA	TRBV10-1	TRBJ2-1	TGCGCCAGCAGCGCCCGCCCGTACAATGAGCAGTTCTTC	CASSARPYNEQFF
NA	once	TRBV18	TRBJ2-1	TGTGCCAGCTCACCAGCCCCAGGAGGGCCTTCCTACAATGAGCAGTTCTTC	CASSPAPGGPSYNEQFF
TRBD2	NA	TRBV10-3	TRBJ2-2	TGTGCCGCAAAGACTAGCGGGGGGCCGAACACCGGGGAGCTGTTTTTT	CAAKTSGGPNTGELFF
NA	NA	TRBV7-2	TRBJ1-2	TGTGCCAGCAGAACAGACAGAAACTATGGCTACACCTTC	CASRTDRNYGYTF
NA	many	TRBV7-2	TRBJ1-2	TGTGCCAGCAGCCTTCCCGCAGGGATTGGGTATGGCTACACCTTC	CASSLPAGIGYGYTF
NA	NA	TRBV5-4	TRBJ2-2	TGTGCCAGCAGCTTCGAAGCCGGGGAGCTGTTTTTT	CASSFEAGELFF
NA	NA	TRBV5-6	TRBJ2-7	TGTGCCAGCAGCGCGTATCAGGGTTTGGGAGGCGAGCAGTACTTC	CASSAYQGLGGEQYF
NA	few	TRBV5-1	TRBJ1-4	TGCGCCAGCAGCCCCTCCTGGGGGTTAGAGGTAGAAAAACTGTTTTTT	CASSPSWGLEVEKLFF
NA	few	TRBV27	TRBJ1-1	TGTGCCAGCAGTCCCCGAATCTCTGGTCCTGAAGCTTTCTTT	CASSPRISGPEAFF
NA	NA	TRBV5-6	TRBJ2-3	TGTGCCAGCACCCTCGGTTGGTCCGCAGATACGCAGTATTTT	CASTLGWSADTQYF